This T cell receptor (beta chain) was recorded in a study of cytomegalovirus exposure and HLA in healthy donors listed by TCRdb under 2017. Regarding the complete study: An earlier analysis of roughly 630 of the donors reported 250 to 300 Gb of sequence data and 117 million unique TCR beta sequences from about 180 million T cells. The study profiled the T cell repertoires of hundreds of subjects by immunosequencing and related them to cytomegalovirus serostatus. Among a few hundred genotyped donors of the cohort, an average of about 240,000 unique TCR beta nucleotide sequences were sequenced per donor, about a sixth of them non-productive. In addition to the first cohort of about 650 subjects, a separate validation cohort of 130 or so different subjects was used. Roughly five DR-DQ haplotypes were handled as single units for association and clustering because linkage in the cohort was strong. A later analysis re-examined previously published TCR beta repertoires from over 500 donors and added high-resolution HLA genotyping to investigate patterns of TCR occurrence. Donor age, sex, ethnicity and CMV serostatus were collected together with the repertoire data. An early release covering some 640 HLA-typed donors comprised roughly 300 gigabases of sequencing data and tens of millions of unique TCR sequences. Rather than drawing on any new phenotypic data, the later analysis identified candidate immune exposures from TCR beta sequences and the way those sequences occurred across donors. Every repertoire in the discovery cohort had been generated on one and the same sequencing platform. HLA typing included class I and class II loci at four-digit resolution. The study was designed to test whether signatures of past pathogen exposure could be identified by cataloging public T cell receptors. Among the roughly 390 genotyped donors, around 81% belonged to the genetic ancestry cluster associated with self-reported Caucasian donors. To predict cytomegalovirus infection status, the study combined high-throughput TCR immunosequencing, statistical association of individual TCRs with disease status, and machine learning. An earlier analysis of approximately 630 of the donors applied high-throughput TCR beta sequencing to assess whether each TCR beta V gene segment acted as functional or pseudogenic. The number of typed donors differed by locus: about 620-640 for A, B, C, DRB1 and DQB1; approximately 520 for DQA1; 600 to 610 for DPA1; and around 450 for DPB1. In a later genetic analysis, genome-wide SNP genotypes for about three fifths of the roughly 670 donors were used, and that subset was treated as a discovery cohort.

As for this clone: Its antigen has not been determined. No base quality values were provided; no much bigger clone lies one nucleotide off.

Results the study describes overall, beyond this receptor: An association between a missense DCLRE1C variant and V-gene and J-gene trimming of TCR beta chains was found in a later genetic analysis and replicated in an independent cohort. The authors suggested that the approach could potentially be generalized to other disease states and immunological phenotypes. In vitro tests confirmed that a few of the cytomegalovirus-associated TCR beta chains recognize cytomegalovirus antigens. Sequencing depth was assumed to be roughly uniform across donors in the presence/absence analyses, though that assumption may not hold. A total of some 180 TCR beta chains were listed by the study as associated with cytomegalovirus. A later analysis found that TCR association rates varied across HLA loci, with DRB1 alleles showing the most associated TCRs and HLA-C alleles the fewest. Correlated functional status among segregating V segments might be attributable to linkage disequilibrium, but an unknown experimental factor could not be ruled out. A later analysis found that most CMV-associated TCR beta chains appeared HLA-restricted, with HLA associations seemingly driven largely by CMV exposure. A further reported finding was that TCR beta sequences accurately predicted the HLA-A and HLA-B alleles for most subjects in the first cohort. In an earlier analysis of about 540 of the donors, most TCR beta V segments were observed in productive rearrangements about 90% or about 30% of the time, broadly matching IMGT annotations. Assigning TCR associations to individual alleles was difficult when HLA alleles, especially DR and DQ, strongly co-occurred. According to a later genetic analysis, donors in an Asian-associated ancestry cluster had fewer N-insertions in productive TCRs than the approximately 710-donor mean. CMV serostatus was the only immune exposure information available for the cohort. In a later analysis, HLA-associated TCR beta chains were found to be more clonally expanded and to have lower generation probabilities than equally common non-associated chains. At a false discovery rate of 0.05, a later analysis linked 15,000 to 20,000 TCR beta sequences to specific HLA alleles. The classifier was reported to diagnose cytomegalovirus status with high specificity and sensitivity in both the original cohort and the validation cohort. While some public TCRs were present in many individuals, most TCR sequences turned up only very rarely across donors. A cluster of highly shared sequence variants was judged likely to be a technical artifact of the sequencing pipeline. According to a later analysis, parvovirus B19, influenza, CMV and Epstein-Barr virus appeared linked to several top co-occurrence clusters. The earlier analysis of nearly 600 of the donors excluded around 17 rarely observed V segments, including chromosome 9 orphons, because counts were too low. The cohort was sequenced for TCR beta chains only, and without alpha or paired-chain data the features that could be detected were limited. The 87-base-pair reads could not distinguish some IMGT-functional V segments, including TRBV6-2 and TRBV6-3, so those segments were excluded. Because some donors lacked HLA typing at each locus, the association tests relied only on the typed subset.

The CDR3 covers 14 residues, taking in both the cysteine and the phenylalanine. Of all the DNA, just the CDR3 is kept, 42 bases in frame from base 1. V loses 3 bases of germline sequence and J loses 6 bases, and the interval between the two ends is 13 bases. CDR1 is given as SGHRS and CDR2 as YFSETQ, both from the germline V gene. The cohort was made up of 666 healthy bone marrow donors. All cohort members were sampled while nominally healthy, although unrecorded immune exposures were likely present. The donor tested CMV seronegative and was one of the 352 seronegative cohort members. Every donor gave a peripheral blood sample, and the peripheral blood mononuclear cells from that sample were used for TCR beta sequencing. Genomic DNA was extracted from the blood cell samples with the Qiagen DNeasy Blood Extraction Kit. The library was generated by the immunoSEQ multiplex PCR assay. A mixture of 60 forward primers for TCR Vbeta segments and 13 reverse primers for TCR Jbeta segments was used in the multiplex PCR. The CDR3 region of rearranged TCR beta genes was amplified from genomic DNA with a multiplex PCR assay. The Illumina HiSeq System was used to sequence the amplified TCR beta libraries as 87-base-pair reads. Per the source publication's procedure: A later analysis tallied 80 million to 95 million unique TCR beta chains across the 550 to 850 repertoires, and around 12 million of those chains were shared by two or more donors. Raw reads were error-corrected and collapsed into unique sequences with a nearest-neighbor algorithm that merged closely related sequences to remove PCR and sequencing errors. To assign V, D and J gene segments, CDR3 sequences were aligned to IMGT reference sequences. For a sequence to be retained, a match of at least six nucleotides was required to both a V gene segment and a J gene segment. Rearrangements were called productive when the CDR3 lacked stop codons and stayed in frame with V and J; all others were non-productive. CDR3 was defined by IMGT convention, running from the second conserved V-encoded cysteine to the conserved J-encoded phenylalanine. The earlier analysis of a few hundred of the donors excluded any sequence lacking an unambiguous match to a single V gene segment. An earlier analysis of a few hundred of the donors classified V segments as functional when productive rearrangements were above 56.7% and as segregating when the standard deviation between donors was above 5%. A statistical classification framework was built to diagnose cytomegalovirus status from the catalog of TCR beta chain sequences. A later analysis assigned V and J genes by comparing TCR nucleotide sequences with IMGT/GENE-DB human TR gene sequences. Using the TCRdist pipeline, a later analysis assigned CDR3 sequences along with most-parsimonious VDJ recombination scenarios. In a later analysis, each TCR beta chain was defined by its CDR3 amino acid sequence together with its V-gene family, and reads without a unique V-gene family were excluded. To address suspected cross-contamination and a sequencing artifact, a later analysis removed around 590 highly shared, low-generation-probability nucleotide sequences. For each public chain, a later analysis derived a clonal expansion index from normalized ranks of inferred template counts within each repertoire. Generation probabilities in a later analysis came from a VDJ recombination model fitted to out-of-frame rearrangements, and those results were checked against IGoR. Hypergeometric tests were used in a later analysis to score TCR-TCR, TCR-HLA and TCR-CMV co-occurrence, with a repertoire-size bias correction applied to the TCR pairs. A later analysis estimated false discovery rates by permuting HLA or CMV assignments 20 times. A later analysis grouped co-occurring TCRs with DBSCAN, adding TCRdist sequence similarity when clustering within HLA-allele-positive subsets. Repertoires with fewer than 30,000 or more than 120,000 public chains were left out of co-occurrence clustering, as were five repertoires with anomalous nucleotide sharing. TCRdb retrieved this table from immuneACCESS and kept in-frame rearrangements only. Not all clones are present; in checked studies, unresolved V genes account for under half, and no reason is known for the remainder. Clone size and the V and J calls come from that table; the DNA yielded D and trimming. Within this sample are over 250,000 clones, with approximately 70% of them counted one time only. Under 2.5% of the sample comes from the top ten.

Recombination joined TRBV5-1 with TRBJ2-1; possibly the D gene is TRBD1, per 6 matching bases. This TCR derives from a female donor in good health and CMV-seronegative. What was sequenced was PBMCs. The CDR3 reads CASSSGTSANEQFF. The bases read TGCGCCAGCAGCTCCGGGACAAGTGCCAATGAGCAGTTCTTC.